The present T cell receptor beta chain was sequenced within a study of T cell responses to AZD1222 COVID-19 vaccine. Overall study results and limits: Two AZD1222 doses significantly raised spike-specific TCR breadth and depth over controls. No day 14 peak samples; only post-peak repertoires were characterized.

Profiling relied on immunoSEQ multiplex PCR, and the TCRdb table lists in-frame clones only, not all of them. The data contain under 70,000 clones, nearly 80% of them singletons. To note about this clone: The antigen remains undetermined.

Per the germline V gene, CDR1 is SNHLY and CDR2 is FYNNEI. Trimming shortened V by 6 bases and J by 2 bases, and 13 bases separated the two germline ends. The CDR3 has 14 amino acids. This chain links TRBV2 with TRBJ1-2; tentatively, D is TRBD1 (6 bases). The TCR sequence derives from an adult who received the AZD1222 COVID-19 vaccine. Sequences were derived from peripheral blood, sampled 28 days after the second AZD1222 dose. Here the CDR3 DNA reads TGTGCCAGCAGATTAGGGCAGGGGAACTATGGCTACACCTTC. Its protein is CASRLGQGNYGYTF.